This TCR beta chain comes out of a study of human T cells and chemical hapten exposure. Study observations and caveats: No alteration of TCRs above 1 in 1000 frequency was seen with DPC sensitization.

A single record per CDR3 protein comes from TCRdb applying MiXCR to the RACE reads. The table has some 79,000 distinct CDR3 sequences, 7.5% to 9% seen once. Stated time point: patch test 1, 2 weeks after DPC sensitization. Treatment indicated: therapeutic diphenylcyclopropenone sensitization with weekly scalp DPC. Sequencing started from total RNA isolated from unfractionated whole blood. Of note for this clonotype: Antigen: not known.

The germline V and J ends were trimmed by 5 bases and 7 bases, with 20 bases remaining between them. The germline V gene encodes CDR1 SEHNR and CDR2 FQNEAQ (reference sequence). This CDR3 is 16 amino acids long. The chain joins TRBV7-9 to TRBJ1-4; no clear D gene. This clonotype was sampled from a woman in her 30s with alopecia areata. Some clones in this sample may be carry-over from other donors' samples. The sequencing used whole blood, collected in connection with sensitization to the hapten diphenylcyclopropenone (DPC). This CDR3 reads CASSQSPTPLAEKLFF. The CDR3, as DNA: TGTGCCAGCAGCCAATCCCCGACTCCGTTGGCTGAAAAACTGTTTTTT.